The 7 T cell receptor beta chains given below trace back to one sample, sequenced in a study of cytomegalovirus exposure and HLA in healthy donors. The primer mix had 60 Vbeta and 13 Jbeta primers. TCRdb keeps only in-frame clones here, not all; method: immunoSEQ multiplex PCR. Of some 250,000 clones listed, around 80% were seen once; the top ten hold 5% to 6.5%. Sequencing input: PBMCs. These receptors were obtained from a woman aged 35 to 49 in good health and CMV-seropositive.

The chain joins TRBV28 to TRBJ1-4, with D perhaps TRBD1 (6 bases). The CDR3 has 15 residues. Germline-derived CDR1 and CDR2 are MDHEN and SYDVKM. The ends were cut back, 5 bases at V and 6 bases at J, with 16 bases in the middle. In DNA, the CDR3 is TGTGCCAGCAGTCCCCGGACAGACTCTTATGAAAAACTGTTTTTT. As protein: CASSPRTDSYEKLFF.

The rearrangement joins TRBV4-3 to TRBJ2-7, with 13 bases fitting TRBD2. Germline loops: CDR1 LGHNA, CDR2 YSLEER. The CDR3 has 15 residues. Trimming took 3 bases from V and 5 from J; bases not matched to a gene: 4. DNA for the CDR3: TGCGCCAGCAGCCATAGGACTAGCGGGAGCGACGAGCAGTACTTC. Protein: CASSHRTSGSDEQYF.

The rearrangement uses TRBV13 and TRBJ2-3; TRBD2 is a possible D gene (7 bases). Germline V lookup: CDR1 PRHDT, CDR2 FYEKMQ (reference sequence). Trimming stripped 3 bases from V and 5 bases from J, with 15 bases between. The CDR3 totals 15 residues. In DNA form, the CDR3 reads TGTGCCAGCAGCTTTAGAGGGGGGGCTAAAGATACGCAGTATTTT. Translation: CASSFRGGAKDTQYF.

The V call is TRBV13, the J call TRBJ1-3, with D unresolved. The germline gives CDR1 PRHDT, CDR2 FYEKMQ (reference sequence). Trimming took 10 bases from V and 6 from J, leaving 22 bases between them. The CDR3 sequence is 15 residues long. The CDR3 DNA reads TGTGCCACCCAGCGCCACGGGAGTCCGGAAAACACCATATATTTT. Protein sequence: CATQRHGSPENTIYF.

The CDR3 is CASSLKLAGGPYEQYF. The CDR3 DNA reads as TGTGCCAGCAGCTTAAAACTAGCGGGAGGGCCATACGAGCAGTACTTC. This rearrangement joins TRBV7-2 to TRBJ2-7; 13 bases are shared with TRBD2. This CDR3 has 16 residues. The V gene's germline CDR1 is SGHTA and CDR2 FQGNSA. After removal of 2 bases from V and 4 bases from J, the junction contained 5 bases not matched to a gene.

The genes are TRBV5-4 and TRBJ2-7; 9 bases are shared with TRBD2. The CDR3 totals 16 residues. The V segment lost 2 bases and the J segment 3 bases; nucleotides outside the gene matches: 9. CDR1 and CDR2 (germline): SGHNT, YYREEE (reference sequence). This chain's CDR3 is CASSFLGASGVYEQYF. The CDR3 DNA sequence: TGTGCCAGCAGCTTTCTGGGGGCTAGCGGGGTCTACGAGCAGTACTTC.

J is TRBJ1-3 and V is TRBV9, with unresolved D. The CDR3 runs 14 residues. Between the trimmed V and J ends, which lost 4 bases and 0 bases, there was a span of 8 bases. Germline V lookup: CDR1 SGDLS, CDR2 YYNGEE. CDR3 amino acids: CASSPERSGNTIYF. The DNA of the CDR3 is TGTGCCAGCAGCCCAGAGCGCTCTGGAAACACCATATATTTT.